The T cell receptor (beta chain) under discussion was sequenced for a study of control samples from healthy donors and cancer patients. Some clones are missing from TCRdb's copy, which holds only in-frame ones; the method was immunoSEQ multiplex PCR. The table records some 95,000 clones, 75% to 85% of them present only once. Germline lookup yields CDR1 SGHTA and CDR2 FQGTGA. V was cut by 5 bases and J by 2 bases, with 10 bases left in between. This CDR3 contains 15 residues. The chain combines TRBV7-3 with TRBJ2-6; D may be TRBD1 (5 bases). This sequence originates from a woman aged 30 to 39 in good health. Sample: blood. As DNA, the CDR3 is TGTGCCAGCAGCCCCGGACAAGCTGGGGCCAACGTCCTGACTTTC. Its translation is CASSPGQAGANVLTF.